These 5 T cell receptor beta chains originate from one sample sequenced in a study of PD-L1 blockade in urothelial cancer. Libraries were prepared by immunoSEQ multiplex PCR; TCRdb keeps only in-frame clonotypes and omits some of them. Of about 95,000 clones in the sample, nearly 90% are singletons; the top ten hold approximately 1.5%. Time point in this sample: pretreatment peripheral blood. Specimen: PBMCs, collected around atezolizumab (anti-PD-L1) treatment. The receptors here all came from a man between 60 and 75 years old with urothelial cancer.

The chain uses TRBV5-1 and TRBJ1-2; the match to TRBD1 covers 10 bases. The CDR3 has 16 residues. CDR1 is SGHRS, CDR2 YFSETQ, per germline. Germline trimming cut 0 bases from V and 3 bases from J; bases unmatched to any gene: 5. This CDR3 reads CASSLAPTGGDYGYTF. The CDR3 region has the DNA TGCGCCAGCAGCTTGGCGCCGACAGGGGGCGACTATGGCTACACCTTC. Variable domain in full (rest from reference TRBV5-1 and TRBJ1-2): KAGVTQTPRYLIKTRGQQVTLSCSPISGHRSVSWYQQTPGQGLQFLFEYFSETQRNKGNFPGRFSGRQFSNSRSEMNVSTLELGDSALYLCASSLAPTGGDYGYTFGSGTRLTVV.

V usage is TRBV30 and J usage is TRBJ2-5, with D unresolved. The CDR3 contains 12 residues. V lost 0 bases, J lost 2 bases, and 4 bases lay in between. The V gene's germline CDR1 is GTSNPN and CDR2 SVGIG (reference sequence). CDR3 DNA: TGTGCCTGGAGTGTACTGCAAGAGACCCAGTACTTC. Its translation: CAWSVLQETQYF.

This chain uses TRBV4-2 with TRBJ2-5; TRBD2 is a possible D gene (5 bases). CDR3 length equals 13 residues. V gave up 3 bases and J gave up 4 bases, with 9 bases separating them. Germline V gives CDR1 LGHNA, CDR2 YNFKEQ. CDR3 loop: CASSQRVLETQYF. In nucleotides, the CDR3 is TGTGCCAGCAGCCAGAGGGTTCTAGAGACCCAGTACTTC.

The rearrangement uses TRBV15 and TRBJ1-4; no reliable D call. Germline V CDR1 and CDR2: LNHNV, YYDKDF (reference sequence). V lost 5 bases to trimming and J lost 5 bases, with 9 bases between them. There are 13 residues in the CDR3. The CDR3 DNA follows: TGTGCCACCAGCGAGGTCCAGAATGAAAAACTGTTTTTT. Its translation is CATSEVQNEKLFF.

The chain combines TRBV7-2 with TRBJ2-1; 9 bases line up with TRBD1. This CDR3 is built from 15 residues. CDR1 is SGHTA, CDR2 FQGNSA, per germline. V lost 5 bases, J lost 9 bases, and 11 bases stayed unmatched. CDR3 in DNA: TGTGCCAGCAGCGAAAGGGACAGGGTATACGGTGAGCAGTTCTTC. Protein product: CASSERDRVYGEQFF. The whole variable domain, filled in from reference TRBV7-2 and TRBJ2-1, reads GAGVSQSPSNKVTEKGKDVELRCDPISGHTALYWYRQSLGQGLEFLIYFQGNSAPDKSGLPSDRFSAERTGGSVSTLTIQRTQQEDSAVYLCASSERDRVYGEQFFGPGTRLTVL.